Listed below are T cell receptor beta chains from one sample, sequenced in a study of response to subunit inactivated influenza vaccine. TCRdb analysed the RT-PCR reads with MiXCR anew, one entry per CDR3 protein. The sample carries about 780,000 distinct CDR3 sequences, approximately 17% recorded once. This specimen consisted of PBMCs from blood, obtained more than 4 days after vaccination. Every receptor here comes from a man aged 50-59 years who received an inactivated influenza vaccine. Both conserved end residues are part of each CDR3. The D gene is left open where the match is weak. Rows give clone size only sometimes, using once, few, many, or a class for an expanded clone.

J gene | V gene | D gene | clone size | CDR3 protein | CDR3 DNA
TRBJ2-5 | TRBV15 | NA | few | CATASGRMETQYF | TGTGCCACCGCCTCAGGGCGTATGGAGACCCAGTACTTC
TRBJ1-3 | TRBV20-1 | NA | few | CSARTGTSSGNTIYF | TGCAGTGCTAGGACCGGGACAAGCTCTGGAAACACCATATATTTT
TRBJ1-6 | TRBV7-9 | TRBD1 | few | CASSSHTTGRTPLHF | TGTGCCAGCAGCTCTCACACGACAGGGAGGACACCCCTCCACTTT
TRBJ2-3 | TRBV7-9 | TRBD2 | NA | CASSFYLAGVTDTQYF | TGTGCCAGCAGCTTCTACCTAGCGGGGGTCACAGATACGCAGTATTTT
TRBJ2-4 | TRBV7-2 | NA | few | CASSLNGRGIQYF | TGTGCCAGCAGCTTAAACGGTCGGGGCATTCAGTACTTC
TRBJ2-7 | TRBV5-1 | TRBD1 | few | CASSFSGTDYEQYF | TGCGCCAGCAGCTTCTCCGGGACAGACTACGAGCAGTACTTC
TRBJ2-1 | TRBV6-1 | TRBD2 | few | CASTAAGLGNEQFF | TGTGCCAGCACCGCAGCGGGGTTGGGGAATGAGCAGTTCTTC
TRBJ2-1 | TRBV20-1 | NA | NA | CSASPPRNEQFF | TGCAGTGCTAGCCCCCCTAGGAATGAGCAGTTCTTC
TRBJ2-7 | TRBV20-1 | TRBD2 | NA | CSARTLAGAAYEQYF | TGCAGTGCTAGAACCCTAGCGGGGGCGGCCTACGAGCAGTACTTC
TRBJ2-7 | TRBV10-3 | NA | few | CAISEFLASYEQYF | TGTGCCATCAGTGAGTTCCTAGCGAGCTACGAGCAGTACTTC
TRBJ2-1 | TRBV27 | NA | few | CASSLRQGILNEQFF | TGTGCCAGCAGTTTAAGGCAGGGAATCCTCAATGAGCAGTTCTTC
TRBJ2-6 | TRBV7-3 | TRBD2 | few | CASSPYGTTSGANVLTF | TGTGCCAGCAGCCCTTACGGGACTACCTCTGGGGCCAACGTCCTGACTTTC
TRBJ2-1 | TRBV24-1 | NA | NA | CATSDPQGGEQFF | TGTGCCACCAGTGATCCCCAAGGCGGTGAGCAGTTCTTC
TRBJ1-1 | TRBV7-9 | TRBD1 | few | CASSLGQGGSEAFF | TGTGCCAGCAGCCTAGGACAGGGGGGTAGTGAAGCTTTCTTT
TRBJ1-2 | TRBV20-1 | NA | few | CSATLGQGYGYTF | TGCAGTGCAACACTCGGGCAGGGGTATGGCTACACCTTC
TRBJ2-4 | TRBV11-2 | TRBD2 | many | CASSLRLAGELAKNIQYF | TGTGCCAGCAGCTTACGACTAGCGGGGGAACTAGCCAAAAACATTCAGTACTTC
TRBJ1-4 | TRBV5-1 | TRBD1 | NA | CASSYGQGGEKLFF | TGCGCCAGCAGCTATGGACAGGGAGGTGAAAAACTGTTTTTT
TRBJ2-7 | TRBV12-3/TRBV12-4 | TRBD1 | NA | CASRGQKAYEQYF | TGTGCCAGCAGGGGACAGAAGGCCTACGAGCAGTACTTC
TRBJ2-2 | TRBV20-1 | TRBD2 | NA | CSAIRTSGGTSTGELFF | TGCAGTGCTATAAGGACTAGCGGGGGGACGAGCACCGGGGAGCTGTTTTTT
TRBJ2-1 | TRBV6-1 | NA | NA | CASSAYFGEYNEQFF | TGTGCCAGCAGTGCCTATTTCGGTGAATACAATGAGCAGTTCTTC
TRBJ2-7 | TRBV7-9 | NA | NA | CASSRPNGVPYEQYF | TGTGCCAGCAGCCGTCCAAATGGGGTACCCTACGAGCAGTACTTC
TRBJ2-5 | TRBV29-1 | NA | few | CSVGGRTQETQYF | TGCAGCGTTGGGGGACGGACCCAAGAGACCCAGTACTTC
TRBJ2-3 | TRBV15 | TRBD1 | NA | CATSRDGAGGLGDTQYF | TGTGCCACCAGCAGAGATGGGGCAGGGGGCTTGGGAGATACGCAGTATTTT
TRBJ2-2 | TRBV7-2 | NA | NA | CASSLSAGATGELFF | TGTGCCAGCAGCTTATCGGCGGGGGCAACCGGGGAGCTGTTTTTT
TRBJ2-5 | TRBV5-6 | NA | NA | CASSLAGGIETQYF | TGTGCCAGCAGCTTGGCGGGCGGGATTGAGACCCAGTACTTC
TRBJ2-3 | TRBV4-3 | TRBD1 | NA | CASSQRQGPSTDTQYF | TGCGCCAGCAGCCAACGACAGGGCCCGAGCACAGATACGCAGTATTTT
TRBJ1-2 | TRBV11-2 | TRBD1 | few | CASSLGTVAYGYTF | TGTGCCAGCAGCTTGGGGACAGTAGCCTATGGCTACACCTTC
TRBJ1-1 | TRBV20-1 | NA | NA | CSAINRVYTEAFF | TGCAGTGCTATCAACAGGGTCTACACTGAAGCTTTCTTT
TRBJ2-3 | TRBV11-2 | TRBD1 | NA | CASSSRAGQGTDTQYF | TGTGCCAGCAGCTCCAGGGCTGGACAGGGCACAGATACGCAGTATTTT
TRBJ2-2 | TRBV28 | TRBD1 | few | CASSLWGQGSTGELFF | TGTGCCAGCAGTTTATGGGGACAGGGGTCCACCGGGGAGCTGTTTTTT
TRBJ2-3 | TRBV6-1 | NA | few | CASNRVRGATDTQYF | TGTGCCAGCAATAGGGTCCGGGGGGCCACAGATACGCAGTATTTT
TRBJ1-5 | TRBV12-3/TRBV12-4 | NA | NA | CASRKSRPWSQPQHF | TGTGCCAGCAGGAAATCGAGACCGTGGAGTCAGCCCCAGCATTTT
TRBJ2-1 | TRBV6-2/TRBV6-3 | NA | few | CASSYQGLGEQFF | TGTGCCAGCAGTTATCAGGGGCTTGGCGAGCAGTTCTTC